The clone carrying this T cell receptor beta chain was recorded only once. Clones were sequenced by immunoSEQ multiplex PCR, and TCRdb holds only the in-frame ones, with some missing. The sample has nearly 110,000 clones; less than 80% are singletons. Trimming at V came to 5 bases and at J to 0 bases, leaving 7 bases not matched to a gene. The V gene's germline CDR1 is LGHDT and CDR2 YNNKEL (reference sequence). The CDR3 totals 18 residues. The data were obtained in a study of blood T cell repertoires in COVID-19. About the research overall: Italy, Spain and the United States were the sources of the convalescent and acute COVID-19 samples.

Seattle cases were enrolled at active infection and followed longitudinally. Sample: peripheral blood. The clonotype was recovered from a man older than 75 with COVID-19, enrolled during active disease. The rearrangement links TRBV3-1 (or the pseudogene TRBV3-2) to TRBJ2-5; 15 bases fit TRBD2. CDR3 in amino acids: CASSFGLAGGVYQETQYF. Written as DNA, the CDR3 is TGTGCCAGCAGCTTCGGACTAGCGGGAGGGGTGTACCAAGAGACCCAGTACTTC.